Listed here are 19 T cell receptor beta chains from one sample, sequenced in a study of human T cells and chemical hapten exposure. One entry per CDR3 protein, called by TCRdb with MiXCR from the RACE reads. Of around 110,000 distinct CDR3 sequences in the sample, about 12% were seen once. Documented time point: patch test 1, 2 weeks after DPC sensitization. The treatment: therapeutic diphenylcyclopropenone sensitization with weekly scalp DPC. Sequenced material: whole blood, taken in connection with sensitization to the hapten diphenylcyclopropenone (DPC). These receptor sequences come from a woman aged 45-59 years with alopecia areata. Some clones in this sample may be carry-over from other donors' samples.

Comments on this clonotype: Sequence at one end of the junction differs from germline and may be a read error. The chain has TRBV7-8 and TRBJ2-7; D is uncertain. Germline lookup yields CDR1 SGHVS and CDR2 FQNEAQ. The CDR3 spans 12 residues. CDR3 in DNA: TGTGCCAGCAGCTTAGGGGGTTCCGAGCGGTACTTC. Translation: CASSLGGSERYF.

The chain joins TRBV12-3 or TRBV12-4 to TRBJ1-6; a weak D match, TRBD1 (6 bases). The CDR3 spans 13 residues. V gave up 5 bases and J gave up 9 bases, with 11 bases separating them. Written as DNA, the CDR3 is TGTGCCAGCAGTCCGGGGGCAGTTTCACCCCTCCACTTT. This gives the protein CASSPGAVSPLHF.

The J gene is TRBJ2-5, the V gene TRBV7-9; 7 bases line up with TRBD1. Germline trimming cut 3 bases from V and 5 bases from J; bases unmatched to any gene: 6. The CDR3 covers 14 residues. Germline values: CDR1 SEHNR, CDR2 FQNEAQ (reference sequence). CDR3 amino acids: CASSFRQGSETQYF. CDR3 bases: TGTGCCAGCAGCTTCCGACAGGGATCTGAGACCCAGTACTTC.

This clonotype was observed many times. The chain is built from TRBV7-9 and TRBJ2-1; no reliable D call. Trimming took 5 bases from V and 8 from J, leaving 10 bases between them. CDR1 is SEHNR and CDR2 is FQNEAQ in the germline V gene (reference sequence). The CDR3 totals 12 residues. This CDR3 reads CASSPINDEQFF. The CDR3 nucleotides are TGTGCCAGCAGCCCGATAAACGATGAGCAGTTCTTC.

The chain carries TRBV27 and TRBJ2-5; D not certain. The V end was cut by 5 bases, the J end by 5 bases, with 9 bases between. This CDR3 region has 12 residues. CDR1 is MNHEY, CDR2 SMNVEV, per germline (reference sequence). The CDR3 loop is CASSQGLETQYF. The CDR3 DNA follows: TGTGCCAGCAGTCAAGGTCTGGAGACCCAGTACTTC.

This clonotype was seen more than once but under ten times. The chain has TRBV5-1 and TRBJ2-4; D may match TRBD1 or TRBD2 (5 bases each). The CDR3 contains 16 residues. CDR1 is SGHRS and CDR2 is YFSETQ in the germline V gene. Trimming removed 0 bases at V and 6 bases at J, with 16 bases between. The CDR3 DNA sequence: TGCGCCAGCAGCTTGGCGTCGGGGCTTCTGGGAAACATTCAGTACTTC. Amino acids: CASSLASGLLGNIQYF.

This rearrangement joins TRBV24-1 to TRBJ2-7; no definite D call. Trimming took off 3 bases at V and 6 bases at J, with 14 bases between the two ends. The CDR3 runs to 14 residues. Germline assignment: CDR1 KGHDR and CDR2 SFDVKD. CDR3 sequence: CATSDQNRRSEQYF. In DNA, the CDR3 is TGTGCCACCAGTGATCAGAACCGTAGGAGCGAGCAGTACTTC.

The V and J genes are TRBV5-5 and TRBJ2-7; perhaps TRBD1 as D (5 bases). The CDR3 length is 13 residues. V lost 6 bases to trimming and J lost 3 bases, with 13 bases between them. CDR1 SGHKS and CDR2 YYEKEE come from the germline V gene (reference sequence). The DNA of the CDR3 is TGTGCCAGCACGAACAGGCAATTCTACGAGCAGTACTTC. This codes for CASTNRQFYEQYF.

This clonotype has just a few counts. The chain employs TRBV12-3 or TRBV12-4 and TRBJ1-1; D is possibly TRBD1 (5 bases). V was clipped by 7 bases and J by 7 bases, with 22 bases between them. The CDR3 contains 15 residues. The CDR3 DNA follows: TGTGCCAGCACCTTGGGACGGACGTCCTGGAGTGAAGCTTTCTTT. Protein product: CASTLGRTSWSEAFF.

In this sample, this clonotype turned up many times. This chain connects TRBV4-3 to TRBJ2-6; the D is unclear. Per germline, CDR1 LGHNA and CDR2 YSLEER. There are 14 residues in the CDR3. Trimming stripped 1 base from V and 4 bases from J, with 5 bases between. The DNA of the CDR3 is TGCGCCAGCAGCCAAGGAGTCGGGGCCAACGTCCTGACTTTC. Translation gives CASSQGVGANVLTF.

This clonotype was seen many times. This sequence joins TRBV20-1 and TRBJ2-3, with a tentative D call TRBD2 (7 bases). Germline V gene lookup returns CDR1 DFQATT and CDR2 SNEGSKA (reference sequence). CDR3 length equals 16 residues. Trimming removed 3 bases at V and 2 bases at J, with 18 bases between. The CDR3 spells CSARGWAGANTDTQYF. As DNA, the CDR3 is TGCAGTGCTAGGGGATGGGCGGGGGCCAACACAGATACGCAGTATTTT.

This clonotype was observed at least ten times. The chain is built from TRBV28 and TRBJ1-2; TRBD1 is a possible D gene (6 bases). V dropped 6 bases and J dropped 4 bases, with 9 bases sitting between them. The CDR3 loop spans 12 amino acids. Per the germline V gene, CDR1 is MDHEN and CDR2 is SYDVKM. The CDR3 loop is CASRPDSYGYTF. The CDR3 region has the DNA TGTGCCAGCAGACCGGACAGCTATGGCTACACCTTC.

This clonotype was counted many times. The chain has TRBV20-1 and TRBJ1-5, with 8 positions matching TRBD1. J was trimmed by 5 bases and V by 5 bases; bases with no gene match: 8. The CDR3 is made up of 14 amino acids. Germline loops: CDR1 DFQATT, CDR2 SNEGSKA (reference sequence). The CDR3 DNA sequence: TGCAGTGCTGGACAGGGTGTTGGTGATCAGCCCCAGCATTTT. Translation gives CSAGQGVGDQPQHF.

Many counts were recorded for this clonotype. The chain carries TRBV10-3 and TRBJ2-5; 9 bases are a match to TRBD2. V was pared by 9 bases and J by 4 bases, with 9 bases of the junction left unmatched. The CDR3 contains 14 residues. Germline CDR1 reads ENHRY; CDR2 reads SYGVKD. CDR3 in DNA: TGTGCCATTGCGGGGGGGCGGAGTGGAGAGACCCAGTACTTC. It is translated as CAIAGGRSGETQYF.

This chain connects TRBV4-1 to TRBJ2-1; no reliable D call. CDR1 MGHRA and CDR2 YSYEKL come from the germline V gene. This CDR3 region has 16 residues. Trimming pared 4 bases from V and 7 bases from J, leaving 20 bases between. CDR3 sequence (DNA): TGCGCCAGCAGCCTCCGGCCGGAGACCTATAGAAATGAGCAGTTCTTC. Translating gives CASSLRPETYRNEQFF.

Concerning this clonotype: This may come from a read error, since a much larger clone is one base off. This sequence joins TRBV18 and TRBJ1-4; perhaps TRBD1 as D (5 bases). The CDR3 runs to 16 residues. Germline loops: CDR1 KGHSH, CDR2 LQKENI. As DNA, the CDR3 is TGTGCCAGCTCACCGGGACCCTCTGCAACTGATGAAAAACTGTTTTTT. Protein sequence: CASSPGPSATDEKLFF.

The CDR3 region is CASSQPYFGHTDTQYF. CDR3 in DNA: TGCGCCAGCAGCCAGCCCTACTTCGGACACACAGATACGCAGTATTTT. The chain combines TRBV4-1 with TRBJ2-3, with a tentative D call TRBD1 (5 bases). The CDR3 totals 16 residues. The V gene lost 3 bases and the J gene lost 2 bases, with 15 bases spanning the gap. Germline CDR1 and CDR2: MGHRA and YSYEKL.

This clonotype was seen just once. V and J are TRBV10-3 and TRBJ1-1; tentative D call: TRBD1 (5 bases). V was cut by 3 bases and J by 1 base, with 9 bases left in between. CDR3 size: 14 residues. Per germline, CDR1 ENHRY and CDR2 SYGVKD. CDR3 loop: CAISDGTRNTEAFF. In DNA form, the CDR3 reads TGTGCCATCAGTGACGGGACTCGGAACACTGAAGCTTTCTTT.

This chain links TRBV10-3 with TRBJ1-2; possible D gene TRBD1, 6 bases. The CDR3 runs 12 residues. V shed 6 bases and J shed 8 bases, with 13 bases lying between them. CDR1 ENHRY and CDR2 SYGVKD come from the germline V gene. DNA of the CDR3: TGTGCCATCAGCGGACAGACAAAGGGCTACACCTTC. It specifies CAISGQTKGYTF.